This TCR beta chain originates from a study of blood T cell repertoires in COVID-19. Germline values: CDR1 SGHNT, CDR2 YENEEA. This CDR3 has 18 amino acids. Trimming cost V 5 bases and J 4 bases, with 25 bases left between them. This clone showed up just once. Method: immunoSEQ multiplex PCR; TCRdb's copy keeps in-frame clones and lacks some. The table includes about 25,000 clones, approximately 92% detected once. The receptor's source is a human donor in a cohort sampled during active COVID-19. The sequenced sample was peripheral blood. The V and J genes are TRBV11-3 and TRBJ2-3; D is perhaps TRBD1 (5 bases). The CDR3 sequence is CASSPQGGSWAGADTQYF. CDR3 nucleotides: TGTGCCAGCAGCCCCCAGGGTGGGTCCTGGGCTGGGGCAGATACGCAGTATTTT. Supplemented by reference TRBV11-3 and TRBJ2-3, the full variable domain reads EAGVVQSPRYKIIEKKQPVAFWCNPISGHNTLYWYLQNLGQGPELLIRYENEEAVDDSQLPKDRFSAERLKGVDSTLKIQPAELGDSAVYLCASSPQGGSWAGADTQYFGPGTRLTVL.